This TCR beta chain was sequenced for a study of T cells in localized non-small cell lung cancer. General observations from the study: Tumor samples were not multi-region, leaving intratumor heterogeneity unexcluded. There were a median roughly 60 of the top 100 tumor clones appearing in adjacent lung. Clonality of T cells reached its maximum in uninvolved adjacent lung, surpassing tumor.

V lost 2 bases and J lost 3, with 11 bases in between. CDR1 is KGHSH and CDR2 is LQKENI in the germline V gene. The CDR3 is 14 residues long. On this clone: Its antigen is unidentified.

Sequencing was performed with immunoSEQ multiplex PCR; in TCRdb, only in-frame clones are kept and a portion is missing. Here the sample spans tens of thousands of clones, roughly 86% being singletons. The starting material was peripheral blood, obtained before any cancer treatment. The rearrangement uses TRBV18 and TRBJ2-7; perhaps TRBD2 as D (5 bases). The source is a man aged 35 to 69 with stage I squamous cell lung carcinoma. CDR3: CASSPSTGNYEQYF. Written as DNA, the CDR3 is TGTGCCAGCTCACCATCGACGGGAAACTACGAGCAGTACTTC.